This entry is about one T cell receptor beta chain. Its antigen is not known. The germline CDR1 and CDR2 sequences are SQVTM and ANQGSEA. This CDR3 is 14 amino acids long. Through 5' RACE with UMI labels, the TRB cDNA libraries were prepared. One entry per CDR3 protein, without DNA, is what TCRdb gives after re-calling the 5' RACE reads. Its table lists tens of thousands of distinct CDR3 sequences. This entry comes from a study of CXCR3-negative and CXCR3-positive naive CD8 T cells. Study results and limitations: CXCR3-positive naive cells carried more hydrophobic TRB CDR3s than CXCR3-negative ones. Memory CD8+ T cell repertoires were far less diverse than both naive subsets. Within a donor, both naive subsets shared TRBV-TRBJ usage, unlike memory cells.

The sequence came from a human donor in good health. Some clones in this sample may be carry-over from other donors' samples. The V gene is TRBV29-1, the J gene TRBJ2-1; TCRdb indicates TRBD1, and absent DNA this call remains unverified. The sequencing input was naive CXCR3+ CD8+ T cells from blood. The subset is: CD45RO-CCR7+CD27+CD95- naive CD8+ T cells expressing CXCR3 (TNR3+). CDR3 in amino acids: CSVEDRGESDEQFF.